This TCR beta chain is drawn from a study of prognosis after radiotherapy for stage I lung cancer. At the level of the study: In the span from early 2018 to early 2019, stage I non-small cell lung cancer patients were enrolled.

Regarding the study as a whole: After stereotactic body radiation therapy, median unique TCR clones were 6,861, down from some 10,000.

The CDR3 extends over 13 amino acids. Germline V gives CDR1 SGHNT, CDR2 YYREEE (reference sequence). Trimming removed 3 bases from V and 6 bases from J, with 10 bases in between. Genomic DNA yielded TCR beta CDR3, amplified by two-round multiplex PCR. First-round PCR amplification was performed with primers specific to each TRBV and TRBJ gene. It was universal primers that the second PCR round used. TCRdb reprocessed the multiplex PCR reads with MiXCR, giving one entry per CDR3 protein. The data contain 20,000 to 30,000 distinct CDR3 sequences, roughly two fifths of them singletons. A few counts support this clonotype. The antigen remains undetermined. A read error may explain this, as a much larger clone is one base away.

The chain combines TRBV5-4 with TRBJ2-1; D is undetermined. The receptor was isolated from a donor aged 50 or older with non-small cell lung cancer. The source was PBMCs, collected before or after stereotactic body radiation therapy (not recorded which). Here the CDR3 DNA reads TGTGCCAGCAGCTCACAGACGGGCAATGAGCAGTTCTTC. Translating it yields CASSSQTGNEQFF.